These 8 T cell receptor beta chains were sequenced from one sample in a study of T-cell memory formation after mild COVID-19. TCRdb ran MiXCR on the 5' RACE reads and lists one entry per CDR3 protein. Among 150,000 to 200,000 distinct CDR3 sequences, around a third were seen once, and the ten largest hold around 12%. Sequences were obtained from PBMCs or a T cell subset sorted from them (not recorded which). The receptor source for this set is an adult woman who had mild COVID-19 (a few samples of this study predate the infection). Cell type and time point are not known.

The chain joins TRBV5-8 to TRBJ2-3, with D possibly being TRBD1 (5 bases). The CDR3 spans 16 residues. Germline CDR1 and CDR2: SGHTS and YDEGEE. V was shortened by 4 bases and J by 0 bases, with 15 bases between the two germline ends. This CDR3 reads CASSTWTPFSTDTQYF. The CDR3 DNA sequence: TGTGCCAGCAGCACTTGGACACCATTTAGCACAGATACGCAGTATTTT.

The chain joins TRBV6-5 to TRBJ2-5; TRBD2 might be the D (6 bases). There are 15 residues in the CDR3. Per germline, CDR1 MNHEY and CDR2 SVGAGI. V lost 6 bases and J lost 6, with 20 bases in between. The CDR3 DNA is TGTGCCAGCAGGTCCGGGTCTGGAGGGGAGAAGACCCAGTACTTC. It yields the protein CASRSGSGGEKTQYF.

The CDR3, as DNA: TGCAGCGTTGCTCTACAGGGCAGCACAGATACGCAGTATTTT. Its protein product is CSVALQGSTDTQYF. This sequence joins TRBV29-1 and TRBJ2-3, with a weak D call TRBD1 (6 bases). CDR3 length: 14 residues. The germline V gene has CDR1 SQVTM and CDR2 ANQGSEA. With 4 bases removed from V and 0 bases from J, the gap between germline ends came to 11 bases.

The CDR3: CASSQDSKGGYGYTF. Here the CDR3 DNA reads TGTGCCAGCAGCCAAGATAGTAAGGGTGGCTATGGCTACACCTTC. J is TRBJ1-2 and V is TRBV4-2; no definite D call. The CDR3 extends over 15 amino acids. The germline gives CDR1 LGHNA, CDR2 YNFKEQ. The germline V and J ends were trimmed by 0 bases and 4 bases, with 12 bases remaining between them.

In nucleotides, the CDR3 is TGTGCCAGCAGCCCCCGAGCAGGGGGCAACCTGGGGGAGCAGTACTTC. Residues: CASSPRAGGNLGEQYF. V usage is TRBV7-9 and J usage is TRBJ2-7, with 8 bases identical to TRBD1. Germline trimming cut 5 bases from V and 7 bases from J; bases unmatched to any gene: 16. The CDR3 sequence is 16 residues long. Germline CDR1 and CDR2: SEHNR and FQNEAQ (reference sequence).

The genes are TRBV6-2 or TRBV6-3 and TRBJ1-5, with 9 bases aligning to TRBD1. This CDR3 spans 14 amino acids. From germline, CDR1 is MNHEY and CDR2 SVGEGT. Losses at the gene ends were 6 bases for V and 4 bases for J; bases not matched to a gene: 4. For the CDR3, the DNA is TGTGCCAGCAGCCCACAGGGGGCAAATCAGCCCCAGCATTTT. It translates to CASSPQGANQPQHF.

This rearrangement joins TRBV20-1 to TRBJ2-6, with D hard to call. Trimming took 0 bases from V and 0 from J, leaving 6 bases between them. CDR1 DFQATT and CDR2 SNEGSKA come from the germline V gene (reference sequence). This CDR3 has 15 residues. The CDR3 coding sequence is TGCAGTGCTAGAGATGCAGTCTCTGGGGCCAACGTCCTGACTTTC. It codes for CSARDAVSGANVLTF.

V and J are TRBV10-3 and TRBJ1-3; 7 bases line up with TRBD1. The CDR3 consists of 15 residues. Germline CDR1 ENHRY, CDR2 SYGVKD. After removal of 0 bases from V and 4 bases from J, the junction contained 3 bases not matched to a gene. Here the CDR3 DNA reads TGTGCCATCAGTGAGTCGACAGGGAGGGGAAACACCATATATTTT. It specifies CAISESTGRGNTIYF.